The 3 T cell receptor beta chains below were found in one sample sequenced in a study of tumor-infiltrating lymphocytes in primary liver carcinoma. Between about 18 and 33 mg of unsorted bulk tissue served as the source from which RNA and DNA were co-extracted. A primer in the constant region served to generate TCR beta cDNA from around 500 ng of total RNA. Three nested multiplex PCR rounds, a slightly modified ARM-PCR, produced the libraries for TCR beta. Amplification in the first two PCR rounds was performed using TRBV1-TRBV30 forward primers and a C-beta reverse primer for 10 cycles each. MiXCR was run by TCRdb on the multiplex PCR reads, yielding one entry per CDR3 protein. The data show more than 70,000 distinct CDR3 sequences, roughly two thirds seen once. Specimen: tumor-adjacent normal liver tissue. The source of these receptors is a man aged 35-49 years with primary liver carcinoma and hepatitis B virus infection.

In regard to this clonotype: This may be a read error, as it is one base from a much larger clone. This rearrangement joins TRBV12-3 or TRBV12-4 to TRBJ1-6; TRBD1 aligns across 9 bases. Germline trimming cut 6 bases from V and 9 bases from J; bases unmatched to any gene: 9. The CDR3 has 15 amino acids. CDR3: CASRTDRGCLSPLHF. In nucleotides, the CDR3 is TGTGCCAGCAGAACCGACAGGGGGTGTCTTTCACCCCTCCACTTT.

This clonotype was detected a few times. The chain links TRBV11-2 to TRBJ2-1; D possibly matches TRBD1 or TRBD2 (5 bases each). V was trimmed by 2 bases and J by 4 bases, leaving 12 bases between them. Germline loops: CDR1 SGHAT, CDR2 FQNNGV. The CDR3 totals 15 residues. The CDR3 is CASSLSRGPYNEQFF. In DNA form, the CDR3 reads TGTGCCAGCAGCTTAAGTCGGGGCCCTTACAATGAGCAGTTCTTC.

Notes on this clonotype: An end of the junction does not agree with germline; a read error may underlie this. The chain has TRBV6-1 and TRBJ2-7; TRBD1 might be the D (6 bases). This CDR3 is 14 amino acids long. In germline, CDR1 is MNHNS, CDR2 SASEGT. The CDR3 DNA reads TGTGCCGGCAGTGAAGCCCCGGACAGCTACGAGCAGTACTTC. It yields the protein CAGSEAPDSYEQYF.